A single T cell receptor (beta chain) is shown here with its context. Its antigen is undetermined. This sample was included in a study of a mutant IDH1 vaccine in newly diagnosed glioma. Study summary: Initiation of the vaccine course occurred 4-6 weeks after radiotherapy alone, or alongside temozolomide cycles. Beforehand, treatment had been radiotherapy, temozolomide, or both; the majority received both.

Time point meaning: week 35, safety follow-up. In every dose of vaccine, 300 ug of mutant IDH1 20-mer peptide was given alongside topical imiquimod. Libraries were prepared by immunoSEQ multiplex PCR; TCRdb keeps only in-frame clonotypes and omits some of them. The data hold about 42,000 clones, with roughly four fifths observed a single time. Germline V gene lookup returns CDR1 GTSNPN and CDR2 SVGIG (reference sequence). The CDR3 has 14 amino acids. Trimming removed 0 bases from V and 8 bases from J; junction bases left unmatched: 9. This clonotype was obtained from a woman aged 45 to 65 with glioma. The chain employs TRBV30 and TRBJ1-2; TRBD1 matches at 7 bases. The specimen was PBMCs, collected from a glioma patient whose treatment included an IDH1 peptide vaccine. CDR3 in DNA: TGTGCCTGGAGTGTACTCGCGTCAGGGGGAGGCTACACCTTC. It translates to CAWSVLASGGGYTF.